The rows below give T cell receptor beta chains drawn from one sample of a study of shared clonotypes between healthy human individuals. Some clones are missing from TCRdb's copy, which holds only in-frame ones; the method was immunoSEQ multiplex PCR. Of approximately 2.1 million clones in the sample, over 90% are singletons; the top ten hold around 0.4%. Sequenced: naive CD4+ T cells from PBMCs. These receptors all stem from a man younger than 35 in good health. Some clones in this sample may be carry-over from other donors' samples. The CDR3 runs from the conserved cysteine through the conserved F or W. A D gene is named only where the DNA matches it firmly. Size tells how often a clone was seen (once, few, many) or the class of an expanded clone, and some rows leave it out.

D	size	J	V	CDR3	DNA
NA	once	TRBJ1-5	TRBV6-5	CASSYQQAQPQHF	TGTGCCAGCAGTTACCAACAGGCCCAGCCCCAGCATTTT
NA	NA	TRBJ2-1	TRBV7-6	CASSYNNEQFF	TGTGCCAGCAGCTATAACAATGAGCAGTTCTTC
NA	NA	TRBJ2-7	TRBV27	CASSLSPGSYEQYF	TGTGCCAGCAGTCTCTCCCCGGGTAGCTACGAGCAGTACTTC
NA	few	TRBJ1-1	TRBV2	CASTRGPDTEAFF	TGTGCCAGCACCAGGGGTCCAGACACTGAAGCTTTCTTT
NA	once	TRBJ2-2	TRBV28	CASSLFPSANTGELFF	TGTGCCAGCAGTTTATTTCCTAGCGCTAACACCGGGGAGCTGTTTTTT
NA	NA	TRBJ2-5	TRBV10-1	CASSGEGALRTQYF	TGCGCCAGCAGTGGAGAAGGGGCGCTTAGGACCCAGTACTTC
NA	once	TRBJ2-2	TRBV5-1	CASSFDGRANTGELFF	TGCGCCAGCAGCTTTGACGGGAGAGCGAACACCGGGGAGCTGTTTTTT
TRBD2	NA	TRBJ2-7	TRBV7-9	CASSLDGSGSFHEQYF	TGTGCCAGCAGCTTAGATGGTAGCGGGAGTTTCCACGAGCAGTACTTC
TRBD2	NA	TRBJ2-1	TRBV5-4	CASSPTSGSYNEQFF	TGTGCCAGCAGCCCGACTAGCGGGAGTTACAATGAGCAGTTCTTC
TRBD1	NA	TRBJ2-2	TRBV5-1	CASSGLLLGQGAYTGELFF	TGCGCCAGCAGCGGACTTTTGCTTGGACAGGGGGCTTACACCGGGGAGCTGTTTTTT
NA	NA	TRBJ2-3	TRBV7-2	CASSLLGTDTQYF	TGTGCCAGCAGCTTACTGGGGACAGATACGCAGTATTTT
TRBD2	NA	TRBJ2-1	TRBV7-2	CASSYILAAGANNEQFF	TGTGCCAGCAGCTACATCCTGGCTGCGGGAGCGAACAATGAGCAGTTCTTC
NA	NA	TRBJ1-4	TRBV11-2	CASSWGPNEKLFF	TGTGCCAGCAGCTGGGGGCCTAATGAAAAACTGTTTTTT
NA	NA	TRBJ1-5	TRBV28	CASSGVSGNQPQHF	TGTGCCAGTAGTGGCGTGAGTGGCAATCAGCCCCAGCATTTT
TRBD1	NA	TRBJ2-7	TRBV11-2	CASSKRTGPQWSDEQYF	TGTGCCAGCAGCAAGAGGACAGGACCCCAGTGGTCCGACGAGCAGTACTTC
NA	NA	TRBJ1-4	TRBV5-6	CASSLGPWEEKLFF	TGTGCCAGCAGCTTGGGACCGTGGGAGGAAAAACTGTTTTTT
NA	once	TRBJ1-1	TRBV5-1	CASSLATATAVPEAFF	TGCGCCAGCAGCTTGGCCACAGCAACCGCCGTTCCTGAAGCTTTCTTT
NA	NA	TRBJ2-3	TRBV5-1	CASSFVRTSTDTQYF	TGCGCCAGCAGCTTCGTCCGTACTAGCACAGATACGCAGTATTTT
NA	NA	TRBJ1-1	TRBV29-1	CSAGTPSNTEAFF	TGCAGCGCCGGGACACCCTCGAACACTGAAGCTTTCTTT
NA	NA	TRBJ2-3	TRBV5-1	CASSFRPYTDTQYF	TGCGCCAGCAGCTTTAGACCCTACACAGATACGCAGTATTTT
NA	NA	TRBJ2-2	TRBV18	CASSPGMGTGELFF	TGTGCCAGCTCACCAGGGATGGGGACCGGGGAGCTGTTTTTT
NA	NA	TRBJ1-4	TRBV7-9	CASSLGRAATNEKLFF	TGTGCCAGCAGCTTAGGGAGGGCTGCAACTAATGAAAAACTGTTTTTT
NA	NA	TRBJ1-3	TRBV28	CASSLLRTSGNTIYF	TGTGCCAGCAGTTTATTGAGGACCTCTGGAAACACCATATATTTT
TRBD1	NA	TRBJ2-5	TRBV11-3	CASSRRDSQETQYF	TGTGCCAGCAGCCGCCGGGACAGCCAAGAGACCCAGTACTTC
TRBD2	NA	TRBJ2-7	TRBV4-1	CASSPKLNSGSSSPYEQYF	TGCGCCAGCAGCCCAAAGTTGAATAGCGGGTCCTCGTCCCCCTACGAGCAGTACTTC
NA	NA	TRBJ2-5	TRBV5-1	CASAQGGTTQYF	TGCGCCAGCGCCCAAGGGGGGACCACCCAGTACTTC
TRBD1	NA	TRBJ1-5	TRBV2	CASSEVRTGNQPQHF	TGTGCCAGCAGTGAGGTGAGGACAGGGAATCAGCCCCAGCATTTT
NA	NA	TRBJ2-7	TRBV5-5	CASSLGRGVNF	TGTGCCAGCAGCTTGGGCAGGGGTGTTAACTTC
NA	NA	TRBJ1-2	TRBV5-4	CASSFPPTYGYTF	TGTGCCAGCAGCTTCCCCCCCACCTATGGCTACACCTTC
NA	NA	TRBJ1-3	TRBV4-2	CASSQDRFVFSGNTIYF	TGTGCCAGCAGCCAAGATCGATTCGTATTCTCTGGAAACACCATATATTTT
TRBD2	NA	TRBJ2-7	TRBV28	CASSGNTPYEQYF	TGTGCCTCTAGCGGGAACACTCCCTACGAGCAGTACTTC
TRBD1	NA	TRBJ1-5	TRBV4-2	CASSRTGDSNQPQHF	TGTGCCAGCAGCCGTACAGGGGATAGCAATCAGCCCCAGCATTTT
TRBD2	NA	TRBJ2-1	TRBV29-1	CSVTSGRVNEQFF	TGCAGCGTGACTAGCGGGAGGGTGAATGAGCAGTTCTTC
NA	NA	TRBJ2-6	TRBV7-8	CASSLVHGASLSGANVLTF	TGTGCCAGCAGCTTAGTTCACGGGGCATCCCTCTCTGGGGCCAACGTCCTGACTTTC
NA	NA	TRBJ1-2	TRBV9	CASSVGGAGGYTF	TGTGCCAGCAGCGTCGGGGGCGCCGGTGGCTACACCTTC
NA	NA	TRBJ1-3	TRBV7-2	CASSLVGTTGGNTIYF	TGTGCCAGCAGCTTAGTTGGGACTACAGGTGGAAACACCATATATTTT
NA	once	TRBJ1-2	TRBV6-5	CASTQRATGYGYTF	TGTGCCAGCACCCAAAGGGCTACAGGGTATGGCTACACCTTC
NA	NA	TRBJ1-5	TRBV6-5	CASTQGSYSNQPQHF	TGTGCCAGCACCCAGGGTTCCTATAGCAATCAGCCCCAGCATTTT
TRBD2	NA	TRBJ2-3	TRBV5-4	CASSSGLAGGGDTQYF	TGTGCCAGCAGCTCGGGGCTAGCGGGAGGAGGGGATACGCAGTATTTT
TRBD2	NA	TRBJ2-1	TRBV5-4	CASRTPLGAGPNNEQFF	TGTGCCAGCAGGACCCCCCTGGGAGCGGGACCTAACAATGAGCAGTTCTTC
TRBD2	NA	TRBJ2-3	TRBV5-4	CASSLGLAGAADTQYF	TGTGCCAGCAGCCTTGGACTAGCGGGAGCGGCAGATACGCAGTATTTT
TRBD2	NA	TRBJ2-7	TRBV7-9	CASSLARRGAYEQYF	TGTGCCAGCAGCTTAGCGAGGCGGGGGGCCTACGAGCAGTACTTC
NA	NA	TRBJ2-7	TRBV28	CASSLLAGEQYF	TGTGCCAGCAGTCTCCTAGCAGGCGAGCAGTACTTC
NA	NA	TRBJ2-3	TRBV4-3	CASSLYRGGTDTQYF	TGCGCCAGCAGCCTATATAGAGGAGGGACAGATACGCAGTATTTT
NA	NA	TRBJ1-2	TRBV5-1	CASSPEGGYGYTF	TGCGCCAGCAGCCCTGAGGGGGGCTATGGCTACACCTTC
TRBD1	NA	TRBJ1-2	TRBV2	CASSEASAGGSPGGYTF	TGTGCCAGCAGTGAAGCTTCGGCAGGGGGGTCCCCTGGAGGCTACACCTTC